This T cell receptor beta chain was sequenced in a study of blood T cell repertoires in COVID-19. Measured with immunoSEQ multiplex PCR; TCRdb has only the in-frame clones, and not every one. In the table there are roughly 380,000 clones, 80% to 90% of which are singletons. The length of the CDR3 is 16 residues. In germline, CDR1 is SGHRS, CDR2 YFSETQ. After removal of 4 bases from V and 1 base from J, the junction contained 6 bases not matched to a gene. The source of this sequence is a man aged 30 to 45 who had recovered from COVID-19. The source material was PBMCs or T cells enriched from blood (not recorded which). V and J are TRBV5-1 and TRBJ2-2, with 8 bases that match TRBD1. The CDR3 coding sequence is TGCGCCAGCAGCGCTCTCGGGACAGGGAACACCGGGGAGCTGTTTTTT. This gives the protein CASSALGTGNTGELFF.